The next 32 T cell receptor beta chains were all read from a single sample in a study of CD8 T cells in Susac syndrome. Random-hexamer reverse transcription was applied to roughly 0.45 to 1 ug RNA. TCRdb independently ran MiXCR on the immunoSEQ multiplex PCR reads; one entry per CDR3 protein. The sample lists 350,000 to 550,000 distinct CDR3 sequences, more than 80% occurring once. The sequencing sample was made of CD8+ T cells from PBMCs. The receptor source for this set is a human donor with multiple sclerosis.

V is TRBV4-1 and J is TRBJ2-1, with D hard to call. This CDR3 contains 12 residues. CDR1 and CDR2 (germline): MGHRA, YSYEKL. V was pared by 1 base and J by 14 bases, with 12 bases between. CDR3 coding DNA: TGCGCCAGCAGCCAAGGACTCCCCACGAAGTTCTTC. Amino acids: CASSQGLPTKFF.

The CDR3 DNA sequence: TGCAGTGCCGATGACTCCGGGACAGGGAATTGGAATGAGCAGTTCTTC. Residues: CSADDSGTGNWNEQFF. This chain connects TRBV20-1 to TRBJ2-1; 9 nucleotides align to TRBD1. The CDR3 runs 16 residues. V gave up 6 bases and J gave up 7 bases; unmatched junction bases: 16. In germline, CDR1 is DFQATT, CDR2 SNEGSKA (reference sequence).

The CDR3 loop is CASSLMGGIENEQFF. CDR3 nucleotides: TGTGCCAGCAGCTTGATGGGAGGGATCGAGAATGAGCAGTTCTTC. V is TRBV5-4 and J is TRBJ2-1; 7 bases line up with TRBD2. Germline loops: CDR1 SGHNT, CDR2 YYREEE (reference sequence). This CDR3 contains 15 residues. V gave up 1 base and J gave up 7 bases; unmatched junction bases: 8.

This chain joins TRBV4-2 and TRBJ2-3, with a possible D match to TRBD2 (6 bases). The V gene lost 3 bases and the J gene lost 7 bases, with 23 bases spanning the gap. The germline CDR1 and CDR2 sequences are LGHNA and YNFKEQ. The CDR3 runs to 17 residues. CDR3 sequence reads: CASSQDPTGEIRNTQYF. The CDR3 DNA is TGTGCCAGCAGCCAGGACCCGACGGGGGAAATTAGGAATACGCAGTATTTT.

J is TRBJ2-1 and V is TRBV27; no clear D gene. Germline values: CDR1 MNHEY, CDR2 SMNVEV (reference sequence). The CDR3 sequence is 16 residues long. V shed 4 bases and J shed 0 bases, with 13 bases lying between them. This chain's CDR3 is CASSSLTRSSYNEQFF. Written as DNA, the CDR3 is TGTGCCAGCAGTTCTCTAACACGGAGCTCCTACAATGAGCAGTTCTTC.

The DNA of the CDR3 is TGTGCCAGCAGCGTAGTACGGGAGGAGCAGTACTTC. Translation gives CASSVVREEQYF. The V call is TRBV12-3 or TRBV12-4, the J call TRBJ2-7; possibly TRBD2 for D (6 bases). The CDR3 consists of 12 residues. The germline V and J ends were trimmed by 6 bases and 7 bases, with 13 bases remaining between them.

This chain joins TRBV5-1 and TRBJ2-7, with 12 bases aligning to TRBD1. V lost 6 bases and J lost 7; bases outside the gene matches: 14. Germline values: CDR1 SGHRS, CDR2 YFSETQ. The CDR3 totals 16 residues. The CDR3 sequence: CASTTNPGQGAKEQYF. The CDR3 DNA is TGCGCCAGCACCACCAACCCGGGACAGGGGGCTAAAGAGCAGTACTTC. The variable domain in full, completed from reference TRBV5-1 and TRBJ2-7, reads KAGVTQTPRYLIKTRGQQVTLSCSPISGHRSVSWYQQTPGQGLQFLFEYFSETQRNKGNFPGRFSGRQFSNSRSEMNVSTLELGDSALYLCASTTNPGQGAKEQYFGPGTRLTVT.

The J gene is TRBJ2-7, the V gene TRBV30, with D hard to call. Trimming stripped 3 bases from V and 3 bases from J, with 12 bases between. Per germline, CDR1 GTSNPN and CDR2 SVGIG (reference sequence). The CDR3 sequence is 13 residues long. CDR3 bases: TGTGCCTGGAGGTTTGAGAACGACTACGAGCAGTACTTC. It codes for CAWRFENDYEQYF.

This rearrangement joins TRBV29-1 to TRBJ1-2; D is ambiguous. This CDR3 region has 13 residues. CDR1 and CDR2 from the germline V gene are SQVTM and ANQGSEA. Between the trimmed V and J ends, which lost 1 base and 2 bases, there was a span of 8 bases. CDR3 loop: CSVEASGNYGYTF. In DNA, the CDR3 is TGCAGCGTTGAAGCGTCGGGGAACTATGGCTACACCTTC.

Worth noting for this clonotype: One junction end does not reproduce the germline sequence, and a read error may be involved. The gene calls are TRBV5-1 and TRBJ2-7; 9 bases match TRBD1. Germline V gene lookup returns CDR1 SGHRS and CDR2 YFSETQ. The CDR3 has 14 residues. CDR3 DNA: TGCGCCAGCAGAGTCGGGACAGGGTCCTCCGAGCAGTACTTC. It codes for CASRVGTGSSEQYF.

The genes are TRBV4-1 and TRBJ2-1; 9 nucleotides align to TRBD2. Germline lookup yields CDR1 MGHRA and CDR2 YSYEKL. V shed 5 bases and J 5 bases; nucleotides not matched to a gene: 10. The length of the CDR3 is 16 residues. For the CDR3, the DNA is TGCGCCAGCAGCAATAGGGGCGGGAGGGGTAACAATGAGCAGTTCTTC. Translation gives CASSNRGGRGNNEQFF.

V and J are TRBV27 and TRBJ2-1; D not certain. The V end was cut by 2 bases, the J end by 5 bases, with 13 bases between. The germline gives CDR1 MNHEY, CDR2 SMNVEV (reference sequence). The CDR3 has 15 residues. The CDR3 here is CASSLGVGYDNEQFF. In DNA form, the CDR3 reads TGTGCCAGCAGTTTAGGTGTGGGGTATGACAATGAGCAGTTCTTC.

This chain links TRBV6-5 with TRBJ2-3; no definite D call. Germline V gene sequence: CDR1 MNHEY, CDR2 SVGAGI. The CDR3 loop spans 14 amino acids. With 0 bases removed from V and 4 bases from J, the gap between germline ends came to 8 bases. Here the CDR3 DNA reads TGTGCCAGCAGTTACTCGAGGCCGGCAGATACGCAGTATTTT. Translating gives CASSYSRPADTQYF.

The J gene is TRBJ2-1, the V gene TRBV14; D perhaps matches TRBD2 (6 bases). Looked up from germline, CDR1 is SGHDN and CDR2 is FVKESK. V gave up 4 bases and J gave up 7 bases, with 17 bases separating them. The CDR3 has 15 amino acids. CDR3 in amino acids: CASSLTLRGWNEQFF. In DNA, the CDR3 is TGTGCCAGCAGCCTTACCCTTCGGGGGTGGAATGAGCAGTTCTTC.

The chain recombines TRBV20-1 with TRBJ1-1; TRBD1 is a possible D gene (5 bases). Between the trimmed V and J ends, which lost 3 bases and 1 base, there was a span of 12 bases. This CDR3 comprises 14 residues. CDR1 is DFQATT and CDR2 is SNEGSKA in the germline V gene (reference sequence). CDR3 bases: TGCAGTGCTAGCCCCCGGGACTCGAACACTGAAGCTTTCTTT. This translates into CSASPRDSNTEAFF.

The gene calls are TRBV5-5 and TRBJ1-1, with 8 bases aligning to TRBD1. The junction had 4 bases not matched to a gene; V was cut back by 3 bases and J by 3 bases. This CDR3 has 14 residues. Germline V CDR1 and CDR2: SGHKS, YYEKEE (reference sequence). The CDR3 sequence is CASSSSTGDTEAFF. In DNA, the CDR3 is TGTGCCAGCAGCTCCTCGACAGGGGACACTGAAGCTTTCTTT.

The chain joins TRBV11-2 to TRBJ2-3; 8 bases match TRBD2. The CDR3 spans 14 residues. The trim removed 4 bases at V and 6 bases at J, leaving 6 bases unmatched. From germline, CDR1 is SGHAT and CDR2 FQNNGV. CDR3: CASSSWREEDTQYF. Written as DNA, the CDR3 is TGTGCCAGCAGCTCGTGGCGGGAGGAGGATACGCAGTATTTT.

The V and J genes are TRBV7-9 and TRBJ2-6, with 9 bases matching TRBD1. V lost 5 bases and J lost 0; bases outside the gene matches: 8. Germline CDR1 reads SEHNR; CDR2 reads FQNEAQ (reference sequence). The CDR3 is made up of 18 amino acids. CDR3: CASSPRTGEGSGANVLTF. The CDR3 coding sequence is TGTGCCAGCAGCCCCAGGACAGGGGAGGGCTCTGGGGCCAACGTCCTGACTTTC.

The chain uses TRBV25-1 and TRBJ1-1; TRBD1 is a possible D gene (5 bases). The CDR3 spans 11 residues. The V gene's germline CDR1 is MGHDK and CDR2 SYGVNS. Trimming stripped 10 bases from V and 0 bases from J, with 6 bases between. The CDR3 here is CATGVNTEAFF. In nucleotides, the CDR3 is TGTGCCACGGGGGTGAACACTGAAGCTTTCTTT.

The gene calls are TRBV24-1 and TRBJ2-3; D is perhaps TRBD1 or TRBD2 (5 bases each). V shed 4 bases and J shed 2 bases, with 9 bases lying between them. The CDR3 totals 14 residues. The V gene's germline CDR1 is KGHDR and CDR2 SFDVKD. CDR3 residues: CATSEGEYTDTQYF. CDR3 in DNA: TGTGCCACCAGTGAGGGGGAATACACAGATACGCAGTATTTT.

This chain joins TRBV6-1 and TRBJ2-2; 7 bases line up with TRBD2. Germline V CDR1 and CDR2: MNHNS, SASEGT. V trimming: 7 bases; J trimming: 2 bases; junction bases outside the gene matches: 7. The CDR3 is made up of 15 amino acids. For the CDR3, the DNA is TGTGCCAGCAAAGCGGGGATTTTCAACACCGGGGAGCTGTTTTTT. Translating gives CASKAGIFNTGELFF.

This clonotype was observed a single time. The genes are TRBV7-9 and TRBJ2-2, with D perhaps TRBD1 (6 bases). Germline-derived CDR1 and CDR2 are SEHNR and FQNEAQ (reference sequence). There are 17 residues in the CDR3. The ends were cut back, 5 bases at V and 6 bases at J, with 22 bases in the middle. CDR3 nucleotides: TGTGCCAGCAGCCCTCAACCCGGGCAGGGGTTCGCCGGGGAGCTGTTTTTT. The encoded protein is CASSPQPGQGFAGELFF.

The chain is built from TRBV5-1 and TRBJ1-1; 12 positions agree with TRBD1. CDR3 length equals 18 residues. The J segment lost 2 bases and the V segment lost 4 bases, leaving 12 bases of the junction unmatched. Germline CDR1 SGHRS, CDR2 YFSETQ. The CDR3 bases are TGCGCCAGCAGCCCCGTATGGGGACAGGGGGCGATAAACACTGAAGCTTTCTTT. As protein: CASSPVWGQGAINTEAFF.

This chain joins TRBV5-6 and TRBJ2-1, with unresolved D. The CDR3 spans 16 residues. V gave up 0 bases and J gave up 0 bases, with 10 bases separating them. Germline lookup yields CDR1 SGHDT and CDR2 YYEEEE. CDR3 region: CASSLDGEHSYNEQFF. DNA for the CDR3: TGTGCCAGCAGCTTGGATGGAGAACACTCCTACAATGAGCAGTTCTTC.

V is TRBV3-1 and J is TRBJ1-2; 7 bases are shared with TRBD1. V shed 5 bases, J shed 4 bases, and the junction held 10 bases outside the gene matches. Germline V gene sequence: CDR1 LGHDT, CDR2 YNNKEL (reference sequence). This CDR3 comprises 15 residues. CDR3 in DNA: TGTGCCAGCAGCTCCACACAGGGGTTTAGCTATGGCTACACCTTC. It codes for CASSSTQGFSYGYTF.

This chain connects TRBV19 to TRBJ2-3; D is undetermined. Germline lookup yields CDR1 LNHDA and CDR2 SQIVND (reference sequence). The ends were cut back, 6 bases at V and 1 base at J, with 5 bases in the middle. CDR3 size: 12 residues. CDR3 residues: CASRLGTDTQYF. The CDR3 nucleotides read TGTGCCAGTAGGCTAGGCACAGATACGCAGTATTTT.

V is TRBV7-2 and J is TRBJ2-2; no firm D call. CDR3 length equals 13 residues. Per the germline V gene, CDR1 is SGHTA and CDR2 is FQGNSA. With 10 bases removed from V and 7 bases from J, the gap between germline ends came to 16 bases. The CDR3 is CAIPRLVVGELFF. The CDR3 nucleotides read TGTGCCATCCCCCGCTTGGTTGTCGGGGAGCTGTTTTTT.

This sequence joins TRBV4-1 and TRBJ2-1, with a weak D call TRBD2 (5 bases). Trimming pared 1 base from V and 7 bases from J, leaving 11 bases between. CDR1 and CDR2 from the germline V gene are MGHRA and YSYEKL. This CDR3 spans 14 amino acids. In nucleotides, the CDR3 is TGCGCCAGCAGCCAAGTGGGCGGGCTGAATGAGCAGTTCTTC. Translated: CASSQVGGLNEQFF.

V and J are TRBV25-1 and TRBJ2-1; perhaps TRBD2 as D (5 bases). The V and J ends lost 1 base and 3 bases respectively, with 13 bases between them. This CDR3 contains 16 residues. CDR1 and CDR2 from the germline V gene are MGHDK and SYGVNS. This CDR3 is CASSESSGIHYNEQFF. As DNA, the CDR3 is TGTGCCAGCAGTGAATCCTCCGGGATACACTACAATGAGCAGTTCTTC.

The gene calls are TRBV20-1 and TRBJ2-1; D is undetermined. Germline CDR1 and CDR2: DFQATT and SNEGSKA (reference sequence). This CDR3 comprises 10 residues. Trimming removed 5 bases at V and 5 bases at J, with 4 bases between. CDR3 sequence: CSAGHNEQFF. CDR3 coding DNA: TGCAGTGCTGGGCACAATGAGCAGTTCTTC.

The CDR3 DNA reads TGTGCCAGCAGTTACTCCATTAAGGGGACTAGCGGCCACAATGAGCAGTTCTTC. This encodes CASSYSIKGTSGHNEQFF. The chain links TRBV6-2 or TRBV6-3 to TRBJ2-1; 11 positions agree with TRBD2. V lost 0 bases to trimming and J lost 5 bases; unmatched junction nucleotides: 9. The CDR3 has 18 amino acids. Germline assignment: CDR1 MNHEY and CDR2 SVGEGT.

The CDR3 loop is CALGGGEQFF. As DNA, the CDR3 is TGTGCCCTGGGGGGGGGTGAGCAGTTCTTC. The chain has TRBV30 and TRBJ2-1; 7 bases align to TRBD2. Germline V gene lookup returns CDR1 GTSNPN and CDR2 SVGIG (reference sequence). Unmatched junction bases numbered 4, after V lost 8 bases and J lost 9 bases. There are 10 residues in the CDR3.